The 7 T cell receptor beta chains below were found in one sample sequenced in a study of Ad26.COV2.S vaccination and SARS-CoV-2 variants. The protocol was immunoSEQ multiplex PCR, while the TCRdb copy is restricted to in-frame clones and leaves out a portion. The sample carries fewer than 800,000 clones, roughly 90% recorded once. Indicated treatment: about 20 received Ad26.COV2.S at low or high dose, single or two shots; about five received placebo; per-sample allocation not given. The study sampled participants on day 63 after the first vaccine or placebo injection. Source: peripheral blood, taken in a trial of Ad26.COV2.S vaccine versus placebo. The receptors derive from a person between 18 and 65 years old who received the Ad26.COV2.S COVID-19 vaccine or a placebo.

The rearrangement joins TRBV30 to TRBJ2-1, with 13 nucleotides matching TRBD2. Germline CDR1 and CDR2: GTSNPN and SVGIG (reference sequence). The CDR3 consists of 15 residues. Trimming cost V 1 base and J 8 bases; bases outside gene matches: 5. This chain's CDR3 is CAWSGTSGSVDEQFF. CDR3 DNA: TGTGCCTGGAGTGGGACTAGCGGGAGCGTGGATGAGCAGTTCTTC.

CDR3 in DNA: TGTGCCAGCAGCTTAGGGGGGGAAAAACTGTTTTTT. Protein: CASSLGGEKLFF. The genes are TRBV7-8 and TRBJ1-4; tentatively, D is TRBD1 (5 bases). With 1 base removed from V and 8 bases from J, the gap between germline ends came to 5 bases. CDR3 size: 12 residues. Germline CDR1 and CDR2: SGHVS and FQNEAQ.

This clone showed up just once. Other DNA sequences in the sample encode the same CDR3. The chain combines TRBV3-1 (or the pseudogene TRBV3-2) with TRBJ2-2; tentative D call: TRBD2 (5 bases). The germline gives CDR1 LGHDT, CDR2 YNNKEL (reference sequence). This CDR3 is built from 14 residues. Between the trimmed V and J ends, which lost 1 base and 5 bases, there was a span of 8 bases. CDR3 coding DNA: TGTGCCAGCAGCCAAGTCCCGGGAACCGGGGAGCTGTTTTTT. Protein sequence: CASSQVPGTGELFF.

This rearrangement joins TRBV7-2 to TRBJ2-1; D unclear. Germline assignment: CDR1 SGHTA and CDR2 FQGNSA. Trimming left V 1 base short and J 7 bases short, with 8 bases between. This CDR3 has 13 amino acids. CDR3: CASSLVFWNEQFF. CDR3 bases: TGTGCCAGCAGCTTAGTGTTTTGGAATGAGCAGTTCTTC.

V usage is TRBV6-6 and J usage is TRBJ1-2; tentatively, D is TRBD1 (5 bases). The V end was cut by 2 bases, the J end by 5 bases, with 12 bases between. The CDR3 is 14 residues long. Germline V gene lookup returns CDR1 MNHNY and CDR2 SVGAGI (reference sequence). DNA for the CDR3: TGTGCCAGCAGTTACGTTGGGACTGATTATGGCTACACCTTC. It specifies CASSYVGTDYGYTF.

The chain couples TRBV5-1 to TRBJ1-1, with D perhaps TRBD1 (5 bases). V lost 2 bases and J lost 3, with 17 bases in between. The CDR3 length is 16 residues. Germline CDR1 SGHRS, CDR2 YFSETQ. The CDR3 region is CASSFVPYRKDTEAFF. The CDR3 DNA reads TGCGCCAGCAGCTTCGTACCCTACAGGAAGGACACTGAAGCTTTCTTT.

This chain uses TRBV30 with TRBJ1-6, with 7 positions matching TRBD1. Germline V gives CDR1 GTSNPN, CDR2 SVGIG (reference sequence). Unmatched junction bases numbered 7, after V lost 3 bases and J lost 5 bases. The CDR3 runs to 15 residues. In DNA form, the CDR3 reads TGTGCCTGGAGCCAGGGGGTGGGTGATAATTCACCCCTCCACTTT. Protein sequence: CAWSQGVGDNSPLHF. The entire variable domain, with the rest obtained from reference TRBV30 and TRBJ1-6, is as follows: SQTIHQWPATLVQPVGSPLSLECTVEGTSNPNLYWYRQAAGRGLQLLFYSVGIGQISSEVPQNLSASRPQDRQFILSSKKLLLSDSGFYLCAWSQGVGDNSPLHFGNGTRLTVT.